This section outlines one T cell receptor (beta chain) sequence together with its context. Which antigen it targets is not known. The input lacks base qualities; no much larger clone sits a single base away. TCR CDR3 regions were amplified from genomic DNA by multiplex PCR using the deep immunoSEQ assay. For each cell subset, the extracted genomic DNA was distributed evenly across all wells of several immunoSEQ 96-well plates, and each plate served as one replicate. For sorted subsets, roughly 0.2 ug genomic DNA, equal to approximately 30,000 T cell genomes, was loaded into each replicate PCR. Purified libraries were quantified with a Qubit 3.0 fluorometer, sized on a Bioanalyzer 2100, and re-quantified with the KAPA Library Quantification kit. A separate single-read 150-cycle Illumina NextSeq 550 flow cell was used to sequence each immunoSEQ 96-well plate. Processing in the source paper ran as follows. Because the immunoSEQ output held only junctional sequences and lacked quality scores, the filtering could not match the filtering applied to full-length reads. Sequences were annotated with PyIR, a Python wrapper for IgBLAST v1.9, using IMGT germline references to assign V/J genes and CDR3. Reads were removed for weak V/J assignments (E-value above 1e-6), missing CDR3, stop codons, out-of-frame junctions, or ambiguous translated residues. V3J clonotypes were defined as sequences sharing an identical inferred V gene, J gene, and CDR3 amino acid sequence. To compute the percentage overlap between repertoires, the number of shared unique clonotypes was divided by the size of the smaller repertoire. Three approaches were used to assess repertoire richness: RTK rarefaction, the Chao1 estimator, and Recon v2.1 estimates of unobserved clonotypes. Generation probabilities for all TCRbeta clonotypes obtained by the gDNA method from a handful of donors were computed using OLGA. TCRdb provides this immuneACCESS table in a form limited to in-frame rearrangements. Some clones are lacking; in checked studies, under half of them reflect an unresolved V gene, and why the rest are absent is not known. For V, J and clone size, that table is used; D and trimming come from the DNA. For this sample the table gives 1,400,000 or so clones, of which about 98.5% were detected only once. The ten most abundant clones make up approximately 0.4% of the sample.

This sample stems from a study of shared clonotypes between healthy human individuals (dated by TCRdb to the early 2020s). Background for the entire study: Three men and two women, aged 18 to 49 years, made up the cohort. Libraries were prepared and TCR repertoires were sequenced by different laboratories using diverse techniques, in order to increase sequencing depth and limit assay-specific biases. The study deeply sequenced blood TCR repertoires of several healthy adults to estimate repertoire size and the extent of clonotype sharing between individuals. Each donor's leukapheresis produced roughly between roughly 0.85 and 9.5 billion PBMCs. For each donor, CD4 naive and CD4 memory were each given three plates, CD8 naive was given two plates, and CD8 memory was given one plate.

The donors were healthy, HIV-negative adults with no recently reported acute infections or vaccinations. Only Caucasian adults living in Nashville, Tennessee, USA were represented among the donors. CD4+ T cells were enriched by magnetic negative selection, after which naive cells were positively selected on CD45RA and the negative fraction was taken as the memory subset. After blood collection by leukapheresis, PBMCs were isolated using Ficoll-Histopaque density gradient centrifugation and then cryopreserved in the vapor phase of liquid nitrogen. Analytical flow cytometry was used to check the purity and quantity of each magnetically sorted T cell population. Genomic DNA was isolated from each sorted fraction and quantified by UV absorbance on a Nanodrop 2000c. Results and caveats for the whole study, not just this receptor: The genetic and exposure-history diversity represented was limited by the small number of donors. Based on pairwise subsampling, the degree of clonotype sharing among donors was expected to be affected by sequencing depth. Sampling was limited to blood, and TCR repertoires in tissue likely differ from TCR repertoires in blood. Incomplete sequencing was indicated by rarefaction of sorted-subset datasets, despite the large sequencing depth. Estimated clonotype richness was generally larger for naive than for memory subsets. Sharing across several donors was observed for approximately 5% of naive CD4, 3% to 3.5% of naive CD8, about 2.5% of memory CD4, and around 0.44% of memory CD8 clonotypes. Compared with non-shared clonotypes, clonotypes shared by all four sorted-subset donors had higher generation probabilities.

The source is a man aged 25-45 years in good health. The specimen sequenced was naive CD4+ T cells sorted from blood. This specimen's cell subset or site label, interpreted: CD45RA+ positively selected.

The DNA sequence is given as TGCGCCAGCAGAACCCCAAGCGGTAACACAGATACGCAGTATTTT. Protein translation: CASRTPSGNTDTQYF. The sequence links TRBV5-1 to TRBJ2-3; the D region possibly corresponds to TRBD2 (5 bases align). The CDR3 runs 15 amino acids, cysteine and phenylalanine included. Just CDR3 DNA is preserved here, 45 bases in frame from base 1. CDR1 and CDR2, per the germline V gene, are SGHRS and YFSETQ. The germline ends are 15 bases apart after V is trimmed by 5 bases and J by 2 bases.